This T cell receptor beta chain was found in a study of cytomegalovirus exposure and HLA in healthy donors. The study, taken as a whole, reports: It was reportedly the case that the classifier diagnosed cytomegalovirus status with high specificity and sensitivity. In vitro, a few CMV-associated chains proved specific for CMV antigens.

To note about this clone: The antigen remains unidentified.

Only in-frame clones appear in the TCRdb table, and some are missing; sequencing was by immunoSEQ multiplex PCR. The sample has about 170,000 clones, under 90% seen once. Sequenced material: PBMCs. The receptor was isolated from a man between 18 and 35 years old in good health and CMV-seropositive.

The CDR3 loop is CASSLSIGLAGTEAFF. CDR3 coding DNA: TGTGCCAGCAGTTTATCGATCGGGCTGGCAGGGACTGAAGCTTTCTTT. The V gene is TRBV27, the J gene TRBJ1-1; a possible D gene is TRBD1 (5 bases). CDR3 length: 16 residues. The V gene's germline CDR1 is MNHEY and CDR2 SMNVEV (reference sequence). Trimming stripped 0 bases from V and 5 bases from J, with 16 bases between.